The TCR beta chain described here comes from a study of CD8+ T cells in alopecia areata. Overall study: At a dose of 5 to 10 mg twice daily, oral tofacitinib was given to treated patients.

The treatment was: oral pan-JAK inhibitor, 5-10 mg twice daily. RNA was isolated and reverse transcribed to cDNA, the sequencing template. Using immunoSEQ multiplex PCR, the repertoire was profiled, and TCRdb retains in-frame clones only, with some absent. This sample carries under 350,000 clones, roughly 50% of them seen once, and the ten largest clones take more than 1.5%. In the case of this clone: Its specificity is not known. Other DNA sequences in the sample encode the same CDR3.

Findings of the study overall: Among the cells sequenced in scalp samples are also the resident alphabeta T cells of normal skin. Tofacitinib delivered significant drops in scalp clonality and in expanded CD8+ clones among the top 100. During tofacitinib treatment, many expanded lesional clones remained in scalp and blood.

CDR1 DFQATT and CDR2 SNEGSKA come from the germline V gene (reference sequence). There are 11 residues in the CDR3. Trimming took off 6 bases at V and 4 bases at J, with 10 bases between the two ends. This receptor was identified in a human donor with alopecia areata. Source: CD4+ T cells sorted from blood, taken at week 24, from a patient treated with tofacitinib. This rearrangement joins TRBV20-1 to TRBJ2-7, with D perhaps given as TRBD1 or TRBD2 (6 bases each). The CDR3 sequence is CSARRGYEQYF. The DNA of the CDR3 is TGCAGTGCCCGGAGGGGGTACGAGCAGTACTTC.